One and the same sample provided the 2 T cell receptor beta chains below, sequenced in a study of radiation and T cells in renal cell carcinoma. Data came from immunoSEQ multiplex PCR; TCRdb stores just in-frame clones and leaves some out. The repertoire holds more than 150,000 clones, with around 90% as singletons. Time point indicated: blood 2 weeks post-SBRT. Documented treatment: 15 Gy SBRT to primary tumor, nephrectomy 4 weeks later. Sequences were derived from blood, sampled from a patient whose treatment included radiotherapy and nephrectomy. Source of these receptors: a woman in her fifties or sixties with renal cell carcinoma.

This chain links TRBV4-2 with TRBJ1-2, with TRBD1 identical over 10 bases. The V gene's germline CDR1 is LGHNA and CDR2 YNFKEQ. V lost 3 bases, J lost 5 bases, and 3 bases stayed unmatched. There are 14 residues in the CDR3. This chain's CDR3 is CASSQGTGEYGYTF. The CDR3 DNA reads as TGTGCCAGCAGCCAGGGGACAGGGGAATATGGCTACACCTTC.

CDR3 in DNA: TGCGCCAGCAGCTTGTATTCGGATGCAAGCTACGAGCAGTACTTC. It encodes CASSLYSDASYEQYF. The V gene is TRBV5-1, the J gene TRBJ2-7; D gene ambiguous. V lost 1 base to trimming and J lost 3 bases, with 14 bases between them. Per the germline V gene, CDR1 is SGHRS and CDR2 is YFSETQ. The length of the CDR3 is 15 residues.